This TCR beta chain stems from a study of post-analysis software for immune sequencing data. Study context: Relapsing-remitting, secondary progressive and progressive-relapsing forms of multiple sclerosis all featured among disease courses. Points from the study as a whole: Patients with multiple sclerosis recorded significantly lower normalized Chao1 diversity than controls, the study found. Patients carried 5 or 6 TRBV segments more frequently than controls did, and TRBV5-6, TRBV5-1 and TRBV20-1 were among them.

This clonotype was observed a single time. Its specificity is unknown. Per the germline V gene, CDR1 is SGHRS and CDR2 is YFSETQ. This CDR3 contains 17 residues. V shed 2 bases, J shed 3 bases, and the junction held 10 bases outside the gene matches. Prepared libraries of TCR beta cDNA carried unique molecular identifiers. Each sample of about 0.95 to 11 million input T cells yielded roughly 500,000 cDNA molecules, so each molecule approximated one T cell. TCRdb analysed the PCR reads with MiXCR anew, one entry per CDR3 protein. The profile shows roughly 600,000 distinct CDR3 sequences, about 44% of them singletons.

The V and J genes are TRBV5-1 and TRBJ2-3; 9 bases align to TRBD2. Sequencing was carried out using blood. The receptor's source is a girl aged 5-17 years with multiple sclerosis. CDR3 protein: CASSFIPSGVRTDTQYF. CDR3 coding DNA: TGCGCCAGCAGCTTCATACCTAGCGGGGTGAGAACAGATACGCAGTATTTT. Drawing the rest from reference TRBV5-1 and TRBJ2-3, the complete variable domain is KAGVTQTPRYLIKTRGQQVTLSCSPISGHRSVSWYQQTPGQGLQFLFEYFSETQRNKGNFPGRFSGRQFSNSRSEMNVSTLELGDSALYLCASSFIPSGVRTDTQYFGPGTRLTVL.